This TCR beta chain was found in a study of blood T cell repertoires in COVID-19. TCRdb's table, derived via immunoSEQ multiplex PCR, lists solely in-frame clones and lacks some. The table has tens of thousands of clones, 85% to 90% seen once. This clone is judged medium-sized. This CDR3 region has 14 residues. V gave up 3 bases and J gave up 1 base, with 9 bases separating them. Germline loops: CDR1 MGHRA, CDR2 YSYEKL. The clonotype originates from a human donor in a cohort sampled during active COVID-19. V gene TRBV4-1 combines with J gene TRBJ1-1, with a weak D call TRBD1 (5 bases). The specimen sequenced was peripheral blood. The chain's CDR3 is CASSHRDENTEAFF. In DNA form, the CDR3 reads TGCGCCAGCAGCCACAGGGATGAGAACACTGAAGCTTTCTTT.